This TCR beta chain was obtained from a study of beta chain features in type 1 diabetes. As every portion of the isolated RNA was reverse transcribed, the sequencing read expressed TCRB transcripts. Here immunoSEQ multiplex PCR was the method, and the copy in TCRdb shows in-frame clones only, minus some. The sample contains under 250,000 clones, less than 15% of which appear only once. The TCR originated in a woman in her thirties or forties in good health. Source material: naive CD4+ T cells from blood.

Written as DNA, the CDR3 is TGCGCCAGCAGCCAAGAAAGGGGGAATAACTATGGCTACACCTTC. The encoded protein is CASSQERGNNYGYTF. J is TRBJ1-2 and V is TRBV4-1; D might be TRBD1 (6 bases). V was trimmed by 0 bases and J by 1 base, leaving 9 bases between them. Per germline, CDR1 MGHRA and CDR2 YSYEKL. The CDR3 is made up of 15 amino acids.